This T cell receptor (beta chain) was sequenced in a study of molecular identifiers for immune sequencing clone quantification. Whole-study results and caveats: Jurkat TCR RNA spiked in from one cell reportedly remained identifiable amid about a million naive cells. Clones carrying above 20 RNA copies accounted for over 97% of effector molecules, under 1% in naive cells.

TCRdb independently ran MiXCR on the PCR reads; one entry per CDR3 protein. Among under 650,000 distinct CDR3 sequences listed, about 20% were seen once. Germline V gene sequence: CDR1 MNHEY, CDR2 SVGEGT. With 6 bases removed from V and 6 bases from J, the gap between germline ends came to 17 bases. The CDR3 extends over 14 amino acids. This clonotype has a count of ten or more. Antigen specificity is unknown. The clonotype comes from a human donor in good health. Some libraries in this study had Jurkat cell RNA spiked in. The sequencing input was naive CD8+ T cells from blood, with Jurkat cell RNA spiked in. Regarding subset: FACS-sorted CD8+CD4-CCR7+CD45RA+ naive T cells. This chain joins TRBV6-2 or TRBV6-3 and TRBJ1-1; D is unclear. The CDR3 DNA reads TGTGCCAGCAGCCCCGCGTTAATGAGGGCTGAAGCTTTCTTT. This gives the protein CASSPALMRAEAFF.